Given below is one TCR beta chain in context. This entry comes from a study of control samples from healthy donors and cancer patients. Produced via immunoSEQ multiplex PCR; TCRdb's table is partial and in-frame only. The repertoire has 100,000 to 150,000 clones, approximately 89% of them found once; the top ten carry roughly 8.7%. The CDR3 runs 15 residues. Per the germline V gene, CDR1 is MNHEY and CDR2 is SVGAGI. Germline trimming cut 0 bases from V and 10 bases from J; bases unmatched to any gene: 6. The chain carries TRBV6-5 and TRBJ1-6; 7 bases align to TRBD1. The receptor comes from a man aged 18 to 29 in good health. The sequencing sample was made of blood. CDR3 protein: CASSYSTGPGSPLHF. In DNA, the CDR3 is TGTGCCAGCAGTTACTCGACAGGGCCGGGGTCACCCCTCCACTTT.